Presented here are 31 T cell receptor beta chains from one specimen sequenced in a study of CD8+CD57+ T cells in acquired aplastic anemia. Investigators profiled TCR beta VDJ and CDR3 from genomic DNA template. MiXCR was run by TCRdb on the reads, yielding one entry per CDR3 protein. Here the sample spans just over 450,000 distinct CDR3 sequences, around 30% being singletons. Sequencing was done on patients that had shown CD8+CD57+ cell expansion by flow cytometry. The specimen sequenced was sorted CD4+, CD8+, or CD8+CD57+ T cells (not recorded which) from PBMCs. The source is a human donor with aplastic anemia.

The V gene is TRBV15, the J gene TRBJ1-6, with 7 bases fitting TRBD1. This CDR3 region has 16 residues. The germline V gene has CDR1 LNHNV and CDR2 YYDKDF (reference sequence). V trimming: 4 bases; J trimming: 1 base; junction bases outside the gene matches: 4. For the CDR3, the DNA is TGTGCCACCAGCACACTGACAGGGTCCTATAATTCACCCCTCCACTTT. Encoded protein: CATSTLTGSYNSPLHF.

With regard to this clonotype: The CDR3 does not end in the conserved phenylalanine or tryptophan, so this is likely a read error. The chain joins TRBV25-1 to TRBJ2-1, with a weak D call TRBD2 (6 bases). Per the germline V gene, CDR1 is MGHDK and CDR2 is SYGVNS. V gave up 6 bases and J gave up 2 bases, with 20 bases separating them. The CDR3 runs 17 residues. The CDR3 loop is CASSQAVGAGAYNEQFL. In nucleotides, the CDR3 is TGTGCCAGCAGCCAAGCGGTCGGAGCGGGCGCCTACAATGAGCAGTTCCTC.

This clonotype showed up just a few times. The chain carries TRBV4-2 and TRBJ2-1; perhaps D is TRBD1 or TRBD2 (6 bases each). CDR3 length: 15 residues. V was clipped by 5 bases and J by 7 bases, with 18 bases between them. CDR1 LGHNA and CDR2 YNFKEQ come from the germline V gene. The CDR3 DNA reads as TGTGCCAGCAGCATACGGGACGGGGGCCGTAATGAGCAGTTCTTC. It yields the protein CASSIRDGGRNEQFF.

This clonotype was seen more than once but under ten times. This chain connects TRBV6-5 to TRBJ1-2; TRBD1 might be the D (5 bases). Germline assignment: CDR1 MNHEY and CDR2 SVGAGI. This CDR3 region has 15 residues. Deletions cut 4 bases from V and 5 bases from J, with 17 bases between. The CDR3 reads CASSSGPEISYGYTF. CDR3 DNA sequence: TGTGCCAGCAGTTCGGGACCCGAAATTTCTTATGGCTACACCTTC.

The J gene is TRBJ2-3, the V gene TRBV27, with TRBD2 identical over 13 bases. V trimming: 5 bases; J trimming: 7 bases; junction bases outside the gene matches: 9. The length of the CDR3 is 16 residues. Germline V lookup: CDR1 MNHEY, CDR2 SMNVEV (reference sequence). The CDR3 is CASSPRTSGSPNTQYF. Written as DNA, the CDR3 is TGTGCCAGCAGTCCCAGGACTAGCGGGAGTCCTAATACGCAGTATTTT.

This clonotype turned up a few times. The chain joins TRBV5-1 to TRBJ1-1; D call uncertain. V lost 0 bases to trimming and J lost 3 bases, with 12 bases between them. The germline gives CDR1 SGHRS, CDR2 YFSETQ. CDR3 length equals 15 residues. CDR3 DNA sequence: TGCGCCAGCAGCTTGGTTGGCCCCATGGACACTGAAGCTTTCTTT. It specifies CASSLVGPMDTEAFF.

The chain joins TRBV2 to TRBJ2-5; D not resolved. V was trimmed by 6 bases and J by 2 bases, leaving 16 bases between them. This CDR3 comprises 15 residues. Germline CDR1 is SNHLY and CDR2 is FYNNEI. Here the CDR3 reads CASSHDLSSQETQYF. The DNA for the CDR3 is TGTGCCAGCAGCCATGATCTTTCAAGTCAAGAGACCCAGTACTTC.

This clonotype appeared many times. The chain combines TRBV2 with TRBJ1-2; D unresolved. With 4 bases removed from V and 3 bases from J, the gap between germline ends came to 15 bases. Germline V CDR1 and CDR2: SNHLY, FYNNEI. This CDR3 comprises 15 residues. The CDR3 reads CASSVPLGWDYGYTF. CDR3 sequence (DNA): TGTGCCAGCAGTGTCCCTCTCGGTTGGGACTATGGCTACACCTTC.

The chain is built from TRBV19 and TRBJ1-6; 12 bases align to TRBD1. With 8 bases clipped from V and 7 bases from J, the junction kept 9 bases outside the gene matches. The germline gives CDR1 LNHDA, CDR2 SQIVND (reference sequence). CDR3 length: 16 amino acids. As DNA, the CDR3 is TGTGCCAGTGAAACGGGACAGGGGGCTTGGAATTCACCCCTCCACTTT. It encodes CASETGQGAWNSPLHF.

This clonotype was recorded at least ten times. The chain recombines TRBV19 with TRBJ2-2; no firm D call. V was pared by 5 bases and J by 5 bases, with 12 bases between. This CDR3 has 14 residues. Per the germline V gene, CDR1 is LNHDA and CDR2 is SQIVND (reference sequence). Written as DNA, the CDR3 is TGTGCCAGTAGTCTTTCCTCGCCGACCGGGGAGCTGTTTTTT. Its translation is CASSLSSPTGELFF.

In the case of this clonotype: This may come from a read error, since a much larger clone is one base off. The CDR3 sequence is CAGSIDGTGELFF. The DNA for the CDR3 is TGTGCCGGTAGTATAGATGGTACCGGGGAGCTGTTTTTT. The rearrangement links TRBV19 to TRBJ2-2, with D uncertain. This CDR3 contains 13 residues. Germline V gene lookup returns CDR1 LNHDA and CDR2 SQIVND (reference sequence).

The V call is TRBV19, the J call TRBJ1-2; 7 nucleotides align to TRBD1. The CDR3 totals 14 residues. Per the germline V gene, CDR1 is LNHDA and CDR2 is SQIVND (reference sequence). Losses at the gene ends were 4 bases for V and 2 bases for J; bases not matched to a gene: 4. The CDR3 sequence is CASSRSGQNYGYTF. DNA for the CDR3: TGTGCCAGTAGTAGATCGGGACAGAACTATGGCTACACCTTC.

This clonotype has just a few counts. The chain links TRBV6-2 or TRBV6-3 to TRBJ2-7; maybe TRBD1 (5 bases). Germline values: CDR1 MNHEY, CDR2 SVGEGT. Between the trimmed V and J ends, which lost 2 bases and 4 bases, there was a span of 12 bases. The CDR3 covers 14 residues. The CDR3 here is CASSYAKGDYEQYF. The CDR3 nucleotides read TGTGCCAGCAGTTACGCTAAAGGGGATTACGAGCAGTACTTC.

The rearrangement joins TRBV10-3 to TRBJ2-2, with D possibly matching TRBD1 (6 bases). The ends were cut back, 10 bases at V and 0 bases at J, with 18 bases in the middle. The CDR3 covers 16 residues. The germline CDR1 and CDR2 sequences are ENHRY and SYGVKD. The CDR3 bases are TGTGCCAGCAGCCGCCCTGACAGGACGAACACCGGGGAGCTGTTTTTT. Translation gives CASSRPDRTNTGELFF.

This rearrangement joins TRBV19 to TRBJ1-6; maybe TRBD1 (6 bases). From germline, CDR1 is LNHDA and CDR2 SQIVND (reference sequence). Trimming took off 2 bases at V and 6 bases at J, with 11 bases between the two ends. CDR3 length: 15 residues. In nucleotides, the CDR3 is TGTGCCAGTAGTATATCCGGGACATCTAATTCACCCCTCCACTTT. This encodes CASSISGTSNSPLHF.

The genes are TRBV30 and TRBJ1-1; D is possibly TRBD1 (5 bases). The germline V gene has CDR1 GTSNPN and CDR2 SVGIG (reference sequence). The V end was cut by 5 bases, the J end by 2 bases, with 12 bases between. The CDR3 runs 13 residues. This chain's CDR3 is CAWFSRVNTEAFF. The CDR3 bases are TGTGCCTGGTTCAGCAGGGTAAACACTGAAGCTTTCTTT.

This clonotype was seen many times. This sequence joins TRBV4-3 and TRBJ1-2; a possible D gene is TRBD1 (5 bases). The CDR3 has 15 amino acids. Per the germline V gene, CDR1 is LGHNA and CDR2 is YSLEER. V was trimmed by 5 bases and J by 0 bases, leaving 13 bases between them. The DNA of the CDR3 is TGCGCCAGCAGCAAGGACACGCAATCTAACTATGGCTACACCTTC. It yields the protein CASSKDTQSNYGYTF.

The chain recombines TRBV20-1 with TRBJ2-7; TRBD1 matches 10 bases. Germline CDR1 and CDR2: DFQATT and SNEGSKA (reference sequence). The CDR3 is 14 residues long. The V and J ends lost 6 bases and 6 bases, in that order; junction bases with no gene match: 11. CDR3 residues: CSAPPGQGFPEQYF. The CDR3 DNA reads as TGCAGTGCCCCACCGGGACAGGGGTTCCCCGAGCAGTACTTC.

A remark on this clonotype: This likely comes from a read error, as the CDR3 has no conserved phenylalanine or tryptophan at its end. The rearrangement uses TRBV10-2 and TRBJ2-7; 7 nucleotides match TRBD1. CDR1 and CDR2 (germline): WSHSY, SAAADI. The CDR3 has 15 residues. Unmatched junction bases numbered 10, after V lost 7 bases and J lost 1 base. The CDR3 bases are TGCGCCAGCAAGGACGTAGACAGGGATTCCTACGAGCAGTACCTC. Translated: CASKDVDRDSYEQYL.

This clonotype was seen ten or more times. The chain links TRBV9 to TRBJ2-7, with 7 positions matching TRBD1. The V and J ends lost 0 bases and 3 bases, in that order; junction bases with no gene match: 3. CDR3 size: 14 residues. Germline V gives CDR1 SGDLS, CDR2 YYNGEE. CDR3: CASSVAGTDYEQYF. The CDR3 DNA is TGTGCCAGCAGCGTAGCGGGGACAGACTACGAGCAGTACTTC.

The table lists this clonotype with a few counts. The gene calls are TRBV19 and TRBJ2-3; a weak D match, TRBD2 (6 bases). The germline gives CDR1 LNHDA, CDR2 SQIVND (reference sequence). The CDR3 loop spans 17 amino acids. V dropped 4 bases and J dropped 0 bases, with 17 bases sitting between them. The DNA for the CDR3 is TGTGCCAGTAGTAGAACCTTAGCGGAATCTAGCACAGATACGCAGTATTTT. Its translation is CASSRTLAESSTDTQYF.

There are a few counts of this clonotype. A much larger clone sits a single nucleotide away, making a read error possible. Here the CDR3 DNA reads TGCAGTGCCCTCCCCGGGACAACCTATGACTACACCTTC. This sequence encodes CSALPGTTYDYTF. The rearrangement uses TRBV20-1 and TRBJ1-2; D is possibly TRBD1 (6 bases). Germline V lookup: CDR1 DFQATT, CDR2 SNEGSKA (reference sequence). This CDR3 region has 13 residues.

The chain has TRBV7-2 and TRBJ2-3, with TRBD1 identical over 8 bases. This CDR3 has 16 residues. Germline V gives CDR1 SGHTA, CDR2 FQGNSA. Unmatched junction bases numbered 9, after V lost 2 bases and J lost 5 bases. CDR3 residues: CASSLIAGGGKDTQYF. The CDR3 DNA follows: TGTGCCAGCAGCTTAATCGCAGGGGGCGGGAAAGATACGCAGTATTTT.

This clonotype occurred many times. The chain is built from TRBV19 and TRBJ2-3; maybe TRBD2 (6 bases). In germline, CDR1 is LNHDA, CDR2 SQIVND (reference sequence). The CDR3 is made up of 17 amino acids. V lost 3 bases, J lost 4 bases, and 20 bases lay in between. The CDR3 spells CASSIRGGVGVADTQYF. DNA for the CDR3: TGTGCCAGTAGTATCCGGGGCGGGGTAGGTGTCGCAGATACGCAGTATTTT.

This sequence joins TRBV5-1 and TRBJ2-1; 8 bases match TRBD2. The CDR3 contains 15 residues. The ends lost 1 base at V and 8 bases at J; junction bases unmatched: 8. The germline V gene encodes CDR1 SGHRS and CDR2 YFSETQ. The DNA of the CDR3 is TGCGCCAGCAGCTTGATCGGGGGGGGTTTCGATGAGCAGTTCTTC. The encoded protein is CASSLIGGGFDEQFF.

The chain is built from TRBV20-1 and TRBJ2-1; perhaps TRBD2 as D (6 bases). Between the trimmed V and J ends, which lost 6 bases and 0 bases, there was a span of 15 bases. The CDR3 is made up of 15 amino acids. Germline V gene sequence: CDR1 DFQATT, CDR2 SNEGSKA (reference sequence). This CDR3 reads CSARDRLSSYNEQFF. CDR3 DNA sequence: TGCAGTGCGCGGGACCGATTGAGCTCCTACAATGAGCAGTTCTTC.

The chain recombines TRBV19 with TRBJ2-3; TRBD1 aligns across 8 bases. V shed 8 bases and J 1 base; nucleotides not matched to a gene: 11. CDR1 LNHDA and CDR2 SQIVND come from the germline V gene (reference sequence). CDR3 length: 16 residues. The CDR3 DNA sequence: TGTGCCAGTGGTCAAGACGGGACAGGTCGCACAGATACGCAGTATTTT. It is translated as CASGQDGTGRTDTQYF.

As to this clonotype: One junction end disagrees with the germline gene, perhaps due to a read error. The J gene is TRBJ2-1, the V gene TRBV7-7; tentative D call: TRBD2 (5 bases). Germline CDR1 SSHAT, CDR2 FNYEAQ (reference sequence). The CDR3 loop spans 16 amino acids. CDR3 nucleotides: TGTGCTAGCAGCTTAAGCGCTGGGGAGCTACCAAATGAGCAGTTCTTC. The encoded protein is CASSLSAGELPNEQFF. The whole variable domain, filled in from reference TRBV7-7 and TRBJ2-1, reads GAGVSQSPRYKVTKRGQDVTLRCDPISSHATLYWYQQALGQGPEFLTYFNYEAQPDKSGLPSDRFSAERPEGSISTLTIQRTEQRDSAMYRCASSLSAGELPNEQFFGPGTRLTVL.

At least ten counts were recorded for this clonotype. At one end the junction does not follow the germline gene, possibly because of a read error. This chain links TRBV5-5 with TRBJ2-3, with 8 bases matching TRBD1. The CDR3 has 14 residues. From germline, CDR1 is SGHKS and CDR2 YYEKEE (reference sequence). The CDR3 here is CASSSRTGTDTQYF. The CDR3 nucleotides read TGCGCCAGCAGCTCTCGGACAGGGACCGATACGCAGTATTTT.

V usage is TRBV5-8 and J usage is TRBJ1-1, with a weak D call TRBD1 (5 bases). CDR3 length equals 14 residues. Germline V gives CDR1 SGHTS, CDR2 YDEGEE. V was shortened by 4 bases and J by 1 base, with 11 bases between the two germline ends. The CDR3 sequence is CASSQTRENTEAFF. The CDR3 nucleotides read TGTGCCAGCAGCCAGACCAGGGAGAACACTGAAGCTTTCTTT.

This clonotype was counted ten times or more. This CDR3 reads CSAPIGAYGYTF. CDR3 nucleotide sequence: TGCAGTGCTCCAATAGGAGCCTATGGCTACACCTTC. The J gene is TRBJ1-2, the V gene TRBV20-1; no reliable D call. The V end was cut by 5 bases, the J end by 4 bases, with 11 bases between. Germline V lookup: CDR1 DFQATT, CDR2 SNEGSKA (reference sequence). The CDR3 runs 12 residues.